This T cell receptor (beta chain) derives from a study of regulatory T cells in long-lasting Graves disease. To make TCR beta libraries, researchers used iRepertoire HTBI primers and Arm-PCR of CDR3 regions. Using its own MiXCR run on the multiplex PCR reads, TCRdb lists one record per CDR3 protein. There are roughly 510,000 distinct CDR3 sequences in the sample; about 16% occur only once, and about 11% lies in the top ten. Time point described: newly diagnosed GD, antithyroid drugs for less than 3 months. The TCR library was made from RNA extracted from PBMCs. These data also featured in a second study, about T cells in Graves' hyperthyroidism and ophthalmopathy. As that study records: Stable hyperthyroidism and ophthalmopathy were separated using 13 V-J signatures.

This TCR was recovered from a man aged 18 to 29 with Graves disease. Sequencing was performed on peripheral blood mononuclear cells (PBMCs), taken at new diagnosis, from a patient treated with antithyroid drugs.

CDR3 sequence: CASSLDVSPYNEQFF. The DNA of the CDR3 is TGTGCCAGCAGCTTAGATGTCTCTCCCTACAATGAGCAGTTCTTC. The rearrangement links TRBV7-2 to TRBJ2-1, with D uncertain. Germline V gives CDR1 SGHTA, CDR2 FQGNSA. The V end was cut by 1 base, the J end by 2 bases, with 9 bases between. The CDR3 is 15 amino acids.